This TCR beta chain is drawn from a study of STAT3 mutations in large granular lymphocyte leukemia (dated by TCRdb to about 2019). Regarding the complete study: Roughly half of the T-LGLL patients who were sequenced longitudinally carried canonical activating STAT3 mutations. Over half of the T-LGLL patients were given one or more immunosuppressive therapy regimens, and around 40% of those treated had a hematologic response. Patients with T-cell large granular lymphocyte leukemia underwent serial deep sequencing of TCRbeta CDR3 and STAT3 to reconstruct clonal hierarchy and dynamics. From an initial cohort of 207 LGL patients, eighteen representative T-LGLL cases were selected for longitudinal TCRbeta and STAT3 sequencing. As controls, the study also included longitudinal sequencing of a couple of patients with natural killer LGL leukemia. Patients were sequenced at approximately 4 time points on average, with the number of samplings per patient ranging from 2 to 8. The research as a whole found: Variable intervals between samplings and differing treatment regimens complicated linking therapy response to changes in TCR clonal burden. The burden of the dominant TCR clone was higher than the STAT3 mutant burden in several patients, which suggests that the STAT3 mutation arose secondarily inside a clone that had already expanded. Every T-LGLL patient showed at least one immunodominant TCRbeta clonotype, and about half showed multiple immunodominant subclonotypes. TCR clonotype switching after therapy was seen in about 30% of the 18 patients, with all newly emerging clones being STAT3 wild type. Persisting codominant clonotypes in some patients meant a small but highly pathogenic clone may have been missed. Because no samples were available when a clone first appeared, clonal expansion had to be inferred from samplings taken at other points.

From its cysteine to its phenylalanine, the CDR3 spans 17 amino acids. Only CDR3 DNA is held: 51 bases, read in frame from base 1. Sequences SGHNT (CDR1) and YYREEE (CDR2) are obtained from the germline V gene (reference sequence). The junction carries 15 bases between V and J, which are trimmed by 3 bases and 0 bases respectively. This clone was seen only once. Its target antigen remains unknown. The input lacks base qualities; no much larger clone sits a single base away. The same DNA, extracted from blood mononuclear cells, served for both TCR sequencing and STAT3 sequencing. TCRbeta libraries were sequenced on an Illumina MiSeq, averaging around 38,000 productive templates per sample. Multiplex PCR amplification was used to generate TCRbeta CDR3 libraries with the immunoSEQ assay. The paper's processing steps were these. Repertoire diversity was calculated as previously defined, and values close to 0 indicated extremely monoclonal samples. TCRdb retrieved this table from immuneACCESS and kept in-frame rearrangements only. Not all clones are present; in checked studies, unresolved V genes account for under half, and no reason is known for the remainder. The V and J calls and clone size are taken from that table; D and trimming were inferred from the DNA. A total of over 10,000 clones appear in this sample, roughly 80% of them only once. The ten largest clones take up around 52% of the sample.

Sequenced sample: peripheral blood mononuclear cells. Recombination linked TRBV5-4 to TRBJ2-2; the D region is possibly TRBD1 or TRBD2, each matching across 5 bases. The TCR sequence derives from a man aged 55 to 69 with T-cell large granular lymphocyte leukemia. Some clones in this sample may be carry-over from other donors' samples. The age is the age at diagnosis. In nucleotides, the sequence is TGTGCCAGCAGCTCGACAACCGGGACCACGAACACCGGGGAGCTGTTTTTT. It encodes CASSSTTGTTNTGELFF. Supplemented by the reference TRBV5-4 and TRBJ2-2 proteins around the CDR3, the complete variable domain is ETGVTQSPTHLIKTRGQQVTLRCSSQSGHNTVSWYQQALGQGPQFIFQYYREEENGRGNFPPRFSGLQFPNYSSELNVNALELDDSALYLCASSSTTGTTNTGELFFGEGSRLTVL.